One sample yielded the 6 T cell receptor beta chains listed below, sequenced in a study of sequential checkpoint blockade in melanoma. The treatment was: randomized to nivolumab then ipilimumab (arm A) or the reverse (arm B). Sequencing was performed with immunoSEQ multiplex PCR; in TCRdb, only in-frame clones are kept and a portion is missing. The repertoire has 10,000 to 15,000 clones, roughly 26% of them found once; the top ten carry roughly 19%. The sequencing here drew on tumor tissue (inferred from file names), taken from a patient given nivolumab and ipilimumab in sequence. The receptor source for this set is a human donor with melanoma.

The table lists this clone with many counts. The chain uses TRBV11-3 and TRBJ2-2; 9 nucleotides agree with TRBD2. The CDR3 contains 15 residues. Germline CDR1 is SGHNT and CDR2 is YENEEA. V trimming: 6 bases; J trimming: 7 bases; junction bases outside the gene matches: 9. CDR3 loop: CASSSSGARGGELFF. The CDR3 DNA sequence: TGTGCCAGCAGTTCTAGCGGGGCGCGTGGCGGGGAGCTGTTTTTT. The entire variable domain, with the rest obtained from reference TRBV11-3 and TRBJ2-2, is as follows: EAGVVQSPRYKIIEKKQPVAFWCNPISGHNTLYWYLQNLGQGPELLIRYENEEAVDDSQLPKDRFSAERLKGVDSTLKIQPAELGDSAVYLCASSSSGARGGELFFGEGSRLTVL.

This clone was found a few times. CDR3 sequence (DNA): TGTGCCAGCTGCGGACAGGAGAGAATGCAGTACTTC. Its translation: CASCGQERMQYF. V and J are TRBV18 and TRBJ2-7, with TRBD1 matching over 7 bases. The germline CDR1 and CDR2 sequences are KGHSH and LQKENI. The CDR3 extends over 12 amino acids. V lost 7 bases to trimming and J lost 9 bases; unmatched junction nucleotides: 9.

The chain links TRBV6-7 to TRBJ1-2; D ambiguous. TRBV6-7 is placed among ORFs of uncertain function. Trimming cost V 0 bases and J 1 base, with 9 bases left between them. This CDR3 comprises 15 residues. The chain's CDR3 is CASSYSYVGNYGYTF. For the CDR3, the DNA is TGTGCCAGCAGTTACTCCTATGTCGGTAACTATGGCTACACCTTC.

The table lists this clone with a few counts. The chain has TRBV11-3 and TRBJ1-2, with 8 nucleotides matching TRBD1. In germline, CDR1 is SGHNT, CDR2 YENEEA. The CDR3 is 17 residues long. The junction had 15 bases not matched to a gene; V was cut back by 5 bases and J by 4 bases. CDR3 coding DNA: TGTGCCAGCAGCCTTCGGAGGCAGGGGGCGGCCGTCTATGGCTACACCTTC. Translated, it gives CASSLRRQGAAVYGYTF.

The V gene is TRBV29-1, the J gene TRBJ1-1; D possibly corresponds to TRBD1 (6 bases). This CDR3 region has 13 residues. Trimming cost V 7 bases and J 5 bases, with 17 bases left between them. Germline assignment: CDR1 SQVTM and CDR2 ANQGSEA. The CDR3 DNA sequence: TGCAGCGCTAGAGAGGGGGGTCGGACTGAAGCTTTCTTT. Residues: CSAREGGRTEAFF.

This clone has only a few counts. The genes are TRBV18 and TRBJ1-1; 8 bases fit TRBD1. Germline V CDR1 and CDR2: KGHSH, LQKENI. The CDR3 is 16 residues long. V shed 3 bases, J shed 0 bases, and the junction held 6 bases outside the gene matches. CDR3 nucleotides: TGTGCCAGCTCACCCAGGGGGCTTGGGGTGAACACTGAAGCTTTCTTT. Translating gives CASSPRGLGVNTEAFF.